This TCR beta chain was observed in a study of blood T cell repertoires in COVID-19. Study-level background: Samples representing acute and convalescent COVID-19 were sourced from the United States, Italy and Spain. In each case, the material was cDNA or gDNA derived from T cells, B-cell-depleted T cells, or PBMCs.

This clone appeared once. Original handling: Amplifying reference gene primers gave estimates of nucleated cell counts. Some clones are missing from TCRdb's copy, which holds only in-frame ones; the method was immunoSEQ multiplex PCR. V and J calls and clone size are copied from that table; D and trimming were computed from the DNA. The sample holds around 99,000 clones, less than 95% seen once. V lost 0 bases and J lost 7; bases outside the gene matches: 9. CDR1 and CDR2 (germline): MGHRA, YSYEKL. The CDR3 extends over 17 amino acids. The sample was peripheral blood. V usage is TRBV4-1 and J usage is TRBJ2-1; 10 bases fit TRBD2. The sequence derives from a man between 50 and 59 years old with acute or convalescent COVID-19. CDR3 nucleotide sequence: TGCGCCAGCAGCCAAGAGGGAAGCGGGAGGGCCAGGAATGAGCAGTTCTTC. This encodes CASSQEGSGRARNEQFF.